This T cell receptor (beta chain) was captured by sequencing in a study of beta chain features in type 1 diabetes. Study results and caveats: Highly expressing activated T cells could be over-counted with a cDNA template.

Sorted populations all had greater than 95% purity. Reverse transcribing all isolated RNA meant expressed TCRB transcripts were sequenced. Libraries were prepared by immunoSEQ multiplex PCR; TCRdb keeps only in-frame clonotypes and omits some of them. The sample includes about 210,000 clones, around 9.9% of them seen just once. This clone was detected only a few times. Antigen specificity is unknown. The V and J ends lost 6 bases and 2 bases, in that order; junction bases with no gene match: 6. Germline lookup yields CDR1 MNHEY and CDR2 SVGAGI. The CDR3 totals 14 residues. This receptor was taken from a man younger than 35 in good health. The material sequenced was central memory CD4+ T cells from blood. The V and J genes are TRBV6-5 and TRBJ2-7; 8 nucleotides align to TRBD1. The CDR3 DNA reads TGTGCCAGCAGACAGGGACAGGAGCCCTACGAGCAGTACTTC. Amino acid sequence: CASRQGQEPYEQYF.